This T cell receptor beta chain was found in a study of breast tumors, draining lymph nodes, adjacent tissues. CDR1 and CDR2 (germline): DFQATT, SNEGSKA (reference sequence). V was clipped by 1 base and J by 3 bases; unmatched bases: 12. The CDR3 consists of 18 residues. Details on this clonotype: As yet, its antigen is unknown.

MiXCR, run by TCRdb on the multiplex PCR reads, gives a single entry per CDR3 protein. This table holds some 53,000 distinct CDR3 sequences, roughly 40% found once. Study-level findings and limits: Most tumor T cells seemingly derive from lymph node, then expand in tumor. Tumors had less TCR diversity than lymph nodes, more than nontumor tissue. Tumor and nontumor repertoires were significantly more similar in luminal-like than in basal-like breast cancer.

Sequenced: breast tumor tissue. The receptor was derived from a female donor with breast cancer. Some clones in this sample may be carry-over from other donors' samples. The V and J genes are TRBV20-1 and TRBJ2-3, with 11 nucleotides matching TRBD2. CDR3 bases: TGCAGTGCTAGAGGACCCGGTGGGACTAGCGGTTTAACAGATACGCAGTATTTT. Protein sequence: CSARGPGGTSGLTDTQYF.